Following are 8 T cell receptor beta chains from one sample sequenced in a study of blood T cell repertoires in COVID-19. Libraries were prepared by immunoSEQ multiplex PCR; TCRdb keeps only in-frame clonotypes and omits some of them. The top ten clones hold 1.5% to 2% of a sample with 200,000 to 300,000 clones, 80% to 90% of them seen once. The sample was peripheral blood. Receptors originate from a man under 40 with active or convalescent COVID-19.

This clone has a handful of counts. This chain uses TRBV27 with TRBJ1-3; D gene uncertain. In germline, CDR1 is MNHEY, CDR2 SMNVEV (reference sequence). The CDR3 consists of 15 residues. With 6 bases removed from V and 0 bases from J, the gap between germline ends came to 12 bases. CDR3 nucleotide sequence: TGTGCCAGCAGAAAATTAGGGAGCTCTGGAAACACCATATATTTT. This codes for CASRKLGSSGNTIYF.

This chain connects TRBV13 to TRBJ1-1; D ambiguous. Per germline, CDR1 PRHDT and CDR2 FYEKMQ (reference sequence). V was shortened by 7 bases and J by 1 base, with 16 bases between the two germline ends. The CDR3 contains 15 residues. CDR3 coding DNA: TGTGCCAGCATCGACGGTGGTACGGGGAACACTGAAGCTTTCTTT. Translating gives CASIDGGTGNTEAFF.

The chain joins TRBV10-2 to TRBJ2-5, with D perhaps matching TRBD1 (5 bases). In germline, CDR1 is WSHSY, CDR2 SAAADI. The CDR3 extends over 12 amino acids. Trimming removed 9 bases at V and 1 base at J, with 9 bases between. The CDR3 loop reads CASQGGQETQYF. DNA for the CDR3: TGCGCCAGTCAGGGTGGCCAAGAGACCCAGTACTTC.

The CDR3 reads CASNINRGDEKLFF. The CDR3 DNA follows: TGTGCCAGCAATATAAACAGGGGAGACGAAAAACTGTTTTTT. This chain uses TRBV2 with TRBJ1-4; 7 nucleotides agree with TRBD1. The trim removed 7 bases at V and 8 bases at J, leaving 10 bases unmatched. The CDR3 covers 14 residues. Germline V gene data show CDR1 as SNHLY and CDR2 as FYNNEI. Full variable domain (outside the CDR3, taken from reference TRBV2 and TRBJ1-4): EPEVTQTPSHQVTQMGQEVILRCVPISNHLYFYWYRQILGQKVEFLVSFYNNEISEKSEIFDDQFSVERPDGSNFTLKIRSTKLEDSAMYFCASNINRGDEKLFFGSGTQLSVL.

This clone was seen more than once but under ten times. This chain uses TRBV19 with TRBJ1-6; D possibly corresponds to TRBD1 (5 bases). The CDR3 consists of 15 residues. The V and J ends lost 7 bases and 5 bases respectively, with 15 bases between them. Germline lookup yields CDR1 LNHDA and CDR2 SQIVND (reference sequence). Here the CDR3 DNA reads TGTGCCAGTATTAGGGGTGGAACCCATAATTCACCCCTCCACTTT. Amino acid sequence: CASIRGGTHNSPLHF.

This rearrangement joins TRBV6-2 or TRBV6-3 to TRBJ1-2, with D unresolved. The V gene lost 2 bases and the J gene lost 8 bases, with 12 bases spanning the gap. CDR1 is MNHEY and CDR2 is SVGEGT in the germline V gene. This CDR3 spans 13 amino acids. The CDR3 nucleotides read TGTGCCAGCAGTTACGACCTCCGGGAGGGCTACACCTTC. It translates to CASSYDLREGYTF.

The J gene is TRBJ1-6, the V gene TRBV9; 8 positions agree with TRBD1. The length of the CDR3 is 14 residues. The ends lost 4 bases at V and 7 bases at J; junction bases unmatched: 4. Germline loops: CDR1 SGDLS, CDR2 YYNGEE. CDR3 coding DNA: TGTGCCAGCAGCCCTGGACAGGGAAATTCACCCCTCCACTTT. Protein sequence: CASSPGQGNSPLHF.

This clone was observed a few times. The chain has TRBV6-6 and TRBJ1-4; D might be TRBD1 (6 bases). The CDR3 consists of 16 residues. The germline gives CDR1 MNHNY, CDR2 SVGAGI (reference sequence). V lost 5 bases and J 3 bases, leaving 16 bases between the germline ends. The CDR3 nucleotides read TGTGCCAGCAGTGGCACAGGGTCCGGGCCTAATGAAAAACTGTTTTTT. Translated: CASSGTGSGPNEKLFF.